This note documents a single T cell receptor (beta chain) sequence. The CDR3 is made up of 17 amino acids. The germline gives CDR1 MGHDK, CDR2 SYGVNS. V lost 6 bases, J lost 0 bases, and 10 bases stayed unmatched. Construction of the TCRbeta library involved unique molecular identifiers. Using its own MiXCR run on the PCR reads, TCRdb lists one record per CDR3 protein. This sample has just under 550,000 distinct CDR3 sequences, with about 16% found just once. The data were obtained in a study of T-cell reconstitution after alpha-beta-depleted transplantation in children. The clonotype was recovered from a human donor who donated a stem cell graft to a child with acute lymphoblastic leukemia. The rearrangement uses TRBV25-1 and TRBJ1-4; 7 bases fit TRBD1. This sample comprised PBMCs from the stem cell graft donor, obtained from the stem cell graft. The CDR3 spells CASSRRGGPATNEKLFF. The DNA for the CDR3 is TGTGCCAGCAGCCGGCGAGGGGGCCCGGCAACTAATGAAAAACTGTTTTTT.